This T cell receptor (beta chain) was observed in a study of T cells in Graves' hyperthyroidism and ophthalmopathy (dated by TCRdb to the late 2010s). About the study as a whole: Peripheral blood samples were taken at the time of initial diagnosis, prior to any treatment. A discovery cohort of about a hundred patients, roughly 43 with Graves' ophthalmopathy and about 58 with stable Graves' hyperthyroidism, was used to find distinguishing TCR V-J signatures. Whether ophthalmopathy could be predicted prospectively was tested in an independent validation cohort made up of approximately 19 hyperthyroidism patients plus 17 patients who later progressed to ophthalmopathy. Once sampling was done, hyperthyroidism patients were given methimazole at a starting dose of 30 mg daily, whereas ophthalmopathy patients were given high-dose intravenous methylprednisolone. The paper describes TCR Vbeta CDR3 sequencing of 120 to 150 peripheral blood samples, made up of fewer than 50 ophthalmopathy patients, 70 to 75 hyperthyroidism patients and 17 progressor patients. The study also compared thyroid tissue and blood T-cell repertoires from a handful of Graves' hyperthyroidism patients. The roughly 100 discovery patients were randomly split 7:3 into training and test sets. Overall study results and their limits: Sample size was not statistically predetermined, and investigators were not blinded to group allocation. A model built on a 13 V-J signature distinguished ophthalmopathy from stable hyperthyroidism, reaching approximately 89% sensitivity and around 82% specificity in cross-validation and 80%/75% in testing. Most expanded thyroid clonotypes (frequency above 0.001) were also found in blood, which suggests that blood repertoires may mirror thyroid immune responses. During validation, the model predicted progression to ophthalmopathy a median of approximately six months ahead of onset, with more than 60% sensitivity and almost 75% specificity.

Regarding this clonotype: It lacks a known antigen. Base qualities are not provided; no much larger clone lies one nucleotide away.

V is reduced by 6 bases and J by 5 bases, leaving a spacing of 14 bases between them. Spanning cysteine to phenylalanine, the CDR3 consists of 15 amino acids. Only CDR3 DNA is held: 45 bases, read in frame from base 1. From the germline V gene, CDR1 is MDHEN and CDR2 is SYDVKM. TCR beta CDR3 regions were amplified from RNA transcripts. The first round of RT-PCR for the TCR CDR3 was performed with the HTBI primer set and the Qiagen OneStep RT-PCR kit. Libraries were constructed in a second round of multiplex PCR, after which size selection and purification were performed. Sequencing of the libraries was done on an Illumina HiSeq2000 using paired-end 100 bp reads. The authors' analysis ran thus. SOAPnuke was used to process the raw data, removing reads that contained adapters or uncalled bases, had a mean Phred below 15, or lacked an exact match to the constant primer or identifier. High-quality paired reads were merged with COPE v1.2.5, and unique nucleotide sequences were defined as clonotypes. MiTCR v1.1 was used to align clonotypes to the IMGT TRBV, TRBD and TRBJ reference segments. The analysis included only V-J combinations with a frequency above 0.0001, which together covered roughly 99% of the repertoires. The TCS score was defined as F50 (clonal expansion) divided by E x V (chaos), with BLOSUM62-based TCRdist calculated between CDR3 peptides within each V-J. Welch's t-statistics and random forest reduced 514 V-J features to roughly 13, which were used in a naive Bayes classifier (R e1071). The public reads were reanalyzed by TCRdb: fastp trimming at Q25, MiXCR alignment, in-frame beta chains only. Rows merge per CDR3 protein into single entries with the most common DNA and genes. These V and J calls originate from TCRdb's pipeline instead of the authors' own analysis. This sample holds under 600,000 distinct CDR3 sequences; around 15% were observed only once. The ten largest account for 2.5% to 4% of the sample.

Moderately to severely active disease, a Clinical Activity Score of at least 3, a NOSPECS grade of at least 4, and a duration under 3 months were present in ophthalmopathy patients. The study excluded patients with uncontrolled infections, other autoimmune diseases, pregnancy or lactation. Diagnoses were established on the basis of clinical symptoms, serum thyroxine and TRAb, thyroid ultrasound, and orbital computed tomography. PBMCs were isolated from about 10 ml of fresh peripheral blood by Ficoll-Paque density gradient centrifugation. Total RNA was extracted with Trizol reagent, and quality was checked on an Agilent 2100 Bioanalyzer.

This receptor was obtained from a woman aged 40 to 50 with Graves' ophthalmopathy. This chain is built from TRBV28 and TRBJ1-6; a tentative D match to TRBD1 spans 6 bases. The sample taken for sequencing was blood. Read as DNA, the sequence is TGTGCCAGCAGACCAGACAGGACTAATAATTCACCCCTCCACTTT. This translates into CASRPDRTNNSPLHF.